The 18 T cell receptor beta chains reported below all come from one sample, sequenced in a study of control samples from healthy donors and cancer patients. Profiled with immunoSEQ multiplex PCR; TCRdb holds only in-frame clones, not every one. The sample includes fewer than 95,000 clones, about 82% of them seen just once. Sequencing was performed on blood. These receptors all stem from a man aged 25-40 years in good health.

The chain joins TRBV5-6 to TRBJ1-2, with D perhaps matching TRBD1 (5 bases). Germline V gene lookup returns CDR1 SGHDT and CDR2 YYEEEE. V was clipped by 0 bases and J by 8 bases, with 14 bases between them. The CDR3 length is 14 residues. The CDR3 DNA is TGTGCCAGCAGCTTGGGTGGGGCCTCGGGAGGCTACACCTTC. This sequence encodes CASSLGGASGGYTF.

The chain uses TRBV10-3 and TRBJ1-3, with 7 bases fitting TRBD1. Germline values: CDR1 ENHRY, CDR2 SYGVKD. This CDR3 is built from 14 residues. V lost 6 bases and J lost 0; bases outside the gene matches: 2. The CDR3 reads CAIRRGPSGNTIYF. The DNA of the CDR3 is TGTGCCATCAGAAGGGGGCCCTCTGGAAACACCATATATTTT.

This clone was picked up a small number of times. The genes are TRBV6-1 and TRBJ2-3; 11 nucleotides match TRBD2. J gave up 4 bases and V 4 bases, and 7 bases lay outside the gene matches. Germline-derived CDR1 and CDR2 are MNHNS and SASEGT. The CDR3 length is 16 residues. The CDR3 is CASSATSGVESDTQYF. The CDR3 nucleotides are TGTGCCAGCAGTGCGACTAGCGGGGTAGAATCAGATACGCAGTATTTT.

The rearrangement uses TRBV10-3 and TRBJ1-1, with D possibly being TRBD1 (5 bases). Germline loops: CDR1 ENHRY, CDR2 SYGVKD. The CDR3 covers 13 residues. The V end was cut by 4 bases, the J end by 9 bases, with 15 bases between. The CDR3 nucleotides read TGTGCCATCAGTGGGTCAGGTGAGGGGAAAGCTTTCTTT. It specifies CAISGSGEGKAFF.

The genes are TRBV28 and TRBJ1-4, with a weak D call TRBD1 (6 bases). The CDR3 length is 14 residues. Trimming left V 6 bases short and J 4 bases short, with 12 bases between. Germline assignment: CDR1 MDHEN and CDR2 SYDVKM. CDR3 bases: TGTGCCAGCAGCCTCAGGGGTTTTAATGAAAAACTGTTTTTT. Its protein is CASSLRGFNEKLFF.

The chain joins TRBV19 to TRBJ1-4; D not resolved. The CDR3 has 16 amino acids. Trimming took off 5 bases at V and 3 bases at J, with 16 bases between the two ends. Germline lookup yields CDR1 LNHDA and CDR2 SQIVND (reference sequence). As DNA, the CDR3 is TGTGCCAGTAGTCCTAGGCCCCTGAGGGCTAATGAAAAACTGTTTTTT. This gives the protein CASSPRPLRANEKLFF.

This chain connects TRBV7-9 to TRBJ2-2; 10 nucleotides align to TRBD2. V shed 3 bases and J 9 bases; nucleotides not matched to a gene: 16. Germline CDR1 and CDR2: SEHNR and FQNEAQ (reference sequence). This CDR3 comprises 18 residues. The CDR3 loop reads CASSFSSGGPTADRELFF. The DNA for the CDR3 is TGTGCCAGCAGCTTTTCTAGCGGGGGCCCGACTGCAGACCGGGAGCTGTTTTTT.

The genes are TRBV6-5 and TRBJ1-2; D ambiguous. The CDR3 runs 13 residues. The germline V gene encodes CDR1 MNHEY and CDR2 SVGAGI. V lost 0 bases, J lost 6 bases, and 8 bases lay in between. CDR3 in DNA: TGTGCCAGCAGTTACTCAATAGACAATGGCTACACCTTC. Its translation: CASSYSIDNGYTF.

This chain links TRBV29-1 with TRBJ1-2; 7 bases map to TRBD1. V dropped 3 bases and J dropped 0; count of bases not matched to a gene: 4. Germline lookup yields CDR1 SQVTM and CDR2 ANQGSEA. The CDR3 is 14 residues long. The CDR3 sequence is CSVDGDRTNYGYTF. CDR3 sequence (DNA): TGCAGCGTTGACGGGGACAGAACTAACTATGGCTACACCTTC.

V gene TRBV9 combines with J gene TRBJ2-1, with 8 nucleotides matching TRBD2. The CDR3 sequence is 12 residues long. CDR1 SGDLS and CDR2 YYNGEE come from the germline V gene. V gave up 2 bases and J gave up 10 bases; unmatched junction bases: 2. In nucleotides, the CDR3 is TGTGCCAGCAGCGTTGGCGGGGGGGAGCAGTTCTTC. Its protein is CASSVGGGEQFF.

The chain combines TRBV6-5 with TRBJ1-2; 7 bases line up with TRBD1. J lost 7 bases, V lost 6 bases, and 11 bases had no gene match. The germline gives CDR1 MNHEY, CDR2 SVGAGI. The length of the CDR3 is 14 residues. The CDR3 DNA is TGTGCCAGCAGACCCTCGACAGGGTCCCGTGGCTACACCTTC. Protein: CASRPSTGSRGYTF.

The CDR3 loop is CASSLDTGQGNTEAFF. CDR3 sequence (DNA): TGTGCCAGCAGCTTGGATACGGGACAGGGGAACACTGAAGCTTTCTTT. The V call is TRBV5-8, the J call TRBJ1-1; TRBD1 aligns across 9 bases. The V gene end was trimmed by 0 bases and the J gene end by 1 base; junction bases not matched to a gene: 4. The CDR3 is made up of 16 amino acids. Germline lookup yields CDR1 SGHTS and CDR2 YDEGEE.

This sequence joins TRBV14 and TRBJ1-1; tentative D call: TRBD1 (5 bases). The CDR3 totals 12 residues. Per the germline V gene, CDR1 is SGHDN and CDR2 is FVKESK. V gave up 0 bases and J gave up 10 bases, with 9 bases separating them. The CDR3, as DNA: TGTGCCAGCAGCCAAGAGGGGGTTCCAGCTTTCTTT. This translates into CASSQEGVPAFF.

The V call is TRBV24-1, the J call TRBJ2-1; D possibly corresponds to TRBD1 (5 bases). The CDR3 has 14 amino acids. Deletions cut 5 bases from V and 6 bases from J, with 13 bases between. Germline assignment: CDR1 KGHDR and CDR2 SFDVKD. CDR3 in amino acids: CATSALRASNEQFF. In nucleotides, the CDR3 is TGTGCCACCAGTGCTCTCAGGGCGAGCAATGAGCAGTTCTTC.

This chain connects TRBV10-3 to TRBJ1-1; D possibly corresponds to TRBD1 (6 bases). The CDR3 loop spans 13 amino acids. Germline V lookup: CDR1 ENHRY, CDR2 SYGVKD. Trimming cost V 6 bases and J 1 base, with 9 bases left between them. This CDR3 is CAISDRRNTEAFF. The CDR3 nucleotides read TGTGCCATCAGCGACAGGCGGAACACTGAAGCTTTCTTT.

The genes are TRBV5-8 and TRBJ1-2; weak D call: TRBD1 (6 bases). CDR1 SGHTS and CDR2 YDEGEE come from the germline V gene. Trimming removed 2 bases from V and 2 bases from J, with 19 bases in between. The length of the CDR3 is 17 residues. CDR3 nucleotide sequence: TGTGCCAGCAGCTTCCACGAGGGGGGGAGCACGAACTATGGCTACACCTTC. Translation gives CASSFHEGGSTNYGYTF.

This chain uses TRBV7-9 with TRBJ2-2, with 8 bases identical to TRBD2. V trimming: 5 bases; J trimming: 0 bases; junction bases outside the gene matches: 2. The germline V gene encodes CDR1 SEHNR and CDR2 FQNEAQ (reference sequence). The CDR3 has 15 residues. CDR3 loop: CASSTSGTNTGELFF. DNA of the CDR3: TGTGCCAGCAGCACTAGCGGAACGAACACCGGGGAGCTGTTTTTT.

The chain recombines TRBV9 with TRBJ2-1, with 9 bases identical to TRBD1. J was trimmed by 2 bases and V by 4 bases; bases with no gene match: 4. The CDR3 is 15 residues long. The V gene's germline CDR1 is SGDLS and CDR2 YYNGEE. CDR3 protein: CASSIGQGTYNEQFF. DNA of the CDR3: TGTGCCAGCAGCATAGGACAGGGGACCTACAATGAGCAGTTCTTC.